The next 13 T cell receptor beta chains were all read from a single sample in a study of blood T cell repertoires in COVID-19. Using immunoSEQ multiplex PCR, the repertoire was profiled, and TCRdb retains in-frame clones only, with some absent. This table holds tens of thousands of clones, 70% to 85% found once. The sequenced sample consisted of peripheral blood. These receptors all come from a woman in her sixties or seventies with acute or convalescent COVID-19.

The chain employs TRBV9 and TRBJ2-3; D may be TRBD2 (5 bases). Germline CDR1 is SGDLS and CDR2 is YYNGEE. This CDR3 contains 16 residues. Trimming stripped 0 bases from V and 0 bases from J, with 11 bases between. The chain's CDR3 is CASSVGTGISTDTQYF. In DNA form, the CDR3 reads TGTGCCAGCAGCGTAGGAACGGGAATAAGCACAGATACGCAGTATTTT. Using reference TRBV9 and TRBJ2-3 for the parts outside the CDR3, the full variable domain is DSGVTQTPKHLITATGQRVTLRCSPRSGDLSVYWYQQSLDQGLQFLIQYYNGEERAKGNILERFSAQQFPDLHSELNLSSLELGDSALYFCASSVGTGISTDTQYFGPGTRLTVL.

The gene calls are TRBV5-6 and TRBJ2-7, with 8 bases aligning to TRBD1. The CDR3 extends over 14 amino acids. Germline CDR1 and CDR2: SGHDT and YYEEEE. With V trimmed by 4 bases and J by 2 bases, 5 bases remained unmatched. The CDR3 DNA sequence: TGTGCCAGCAGCCAACCGGGACAGGCCTACGAGCAGTACTTC. This sequence encodes CASSQPGQAYEQYF.

This clone was detected once. The chain recombines TRBV7-9 with TRBJ2-1, with 10 bases matching TRBD2. The V gene end was trimmed by 1 base and the J gene end by 10 bases; junction bases not matched to a gene: 13. The germline V gene has CDR1 SEHNR and CDR2 FQNEAQ (reference sequence). The length of the CDR3 is 17 residues. The CDR3 is CASSLGASGGLSREQFF. The CDR3 region has the DNA TGTGCCAGCAGCTTAGGCGCTAGCGGGGGCCTATCTCGCGAGCAGTTCTTC.

The CDR3 protein is CASSVAAGAREKLFF. In DNA form, the CDR3 reads TGTGCCAGCAGCGTAGCTGCAGGGGCGAGGGAAAAACTGTTTTTT. V usage is TRBV9 and J usage is TRBJ1-4; perhaps TRBD1 as D (6 bases). Germline CDR1 SGDLS, CDR2 YYNGEE. Trimming took off 0 bases at V and 8 bases at J, with 14 bases between the two ends. The CDR3 runs to 15 residues.

V is TRBV30 and J is TRBJ1-3, with D tentatively TRBD1 (5 bases). CDR3 size: 15 residues. The V gene's germline CDR1 is GTSNPN and CDR2 SVGIG (reference sequence). V lost 7 bases, J lost 0 bases, and 16 bases lay in between. The CDR3 region is CAFKPGQISGNTIYF. Here the CDR3 DNA reads TGTGCCTTCAAGCCAGGACAAATCTCTGGAAACACCATATATTTT.

The chain is built from TRBV19 and TRBJ1-2, with D maybe TRBD1 (6 bases). V gave up 6 bases and J gave up 8 bases, with 13 bases separating them. There are 12 residues in the CDR3. Germline CDR1 and CDR2: LNHDA and SQIVND (reference sequence). The CDR3 is CASRKDRPGYTF. CDR3 DNA sequence: TGTGCCAGTAGGAAGGACAGACCGGGCTACACCTTC. Supplemented by reference TRBV19 and TRBJ1-2, the full variable domain reads DGGITQSPKYLFRKEGQNVTLSCEQNLNHDAMYWYRQDPGQGLRLIYYSQIVNDFQKGDIAEGYSVSREKKESFPLTVTSAQKNPTAFYLCASRKDRPGYTFGSGTRLTVV.

The V and J genes are TRBV6-6 and TRBJ1-2; 7 bases map to TRBD1. This CDR3 is built from 14 residues. Losses at the gene ends were 10 bases for V and 2 bases for J; bases not matched to a gene: 10. Germline assignment: CDR1 MNHNY and CDR2 SVGAGI (reference sequence). As DNA, the CDR3 is TGTGCCACCCTCTGGGGGGACAGAAACTATGGCTACACCTTC. Its translation: CATLWGDRNYGYTF.

This clone was recorded once. The J gene is TRBJ2-1, the V gene TRBV6-5, with TRBD2 matching over 8 bases. CDR3 length: 15 residues. After removal of 7 bases from V and 5 bases from J, the junction contained 10 bases not matched to a gene. Germline CDR1 MNHEY, CDR2 SVGAGI. The CDR3 nucleotides read TGTGCCAGCAACACAGGGAGCGGGGGAAACAATGAGCAGTTCTTC. Translating gives CASNTGSGGNNEQFF.

The rearrangement joins TRBV6-6 to TRBJ2-2; D not resolved. Deletions cut 4 bases from V and 0 bases from J, with 6 bases between. The CDR3 contains 14 residues. The germline gives CDR1 MNHNY, CDR2 SVGAGI (reference sequence). As DNA, the CDR3 is TGTGCCAGCAGTTCCCGGGCGAACACCGGGGAGCTGTTTTTT. It specifies CASSSRANTGELFF.

This chain uses TRBV14 with TRBJ2-7, with TRBD2 matching over 9 bases. There are 14 residues in the CDR3. CDR1 SGHDN and CDR2 FVKESK come from the germline V gene. With 6 bases clipped from V and 8 bases from J, the junction kept 11 bases outside the gene matches. CDR3 coding DNA: TGTGCCAGCAGATTAGGGCGGGAGGGCTCCAAGCAGTACTTC. This encodes CASRLGREGSKQYF.

This chain joins TRBV5-4 and TRBJ2-1; 10 bases are shared with TRBD2. The CDR3 is 16 residues long. Germline CDR1 and CDR2: SGHNT and YYREEE (reference sequence). V trimming: 3 bases; J trimming: 0 bases; junction bases outside the gene matches: 3. The CDR3: CASSSASGSSYNEQFF. The CDR3, as DNA: TGTGCCAGCAGCTCTGCTAGCGGGAGCTCCTACAATGAGCAGTTCTTC. The full variable domain, completed using reference TRBV5-4 and TRBJ2-1, is ETGVTQSPTHLIKTRGQQVTLRCSSQSGHNTVSWYQQALGQGPQFIFQYYREEENGRGNFPPRFSGLQFPNYSSELNVNALELDDSALYLCASSSASGSSYNEQFFGPGTRLTVL.

The chain joins TRBV6-5 to TRBJ1-2, with TRBD1 identical over 8 bases. V lost 8 bases, J lost 3 bases, and 8 bases stayed unmatched. In germline, CDR1 is MNHEY, CDR2 SVGAGI. The CDR3 has 14 residues. The CDR3 region is CASQDRGRDYGYTF. The CDR3 DNA sequence: TGTGCCAGCCAAGACAGGGGAAGGGACTATGGCTACACCTTC.

This clone occurred once. The rearrangement links TRBV9 to TRBJ2-7, with 10 bases aligning to TRBD2. V lost 3 bases to trimming and J lost 5 bases; unmatched junction nucleotides: 11. Germline V CDR1 and CDR2: SGDLS, YYNGEE. The CDR3 extends over 16 amino acids. CDR3 sequence: CASSAQSGLAYHEQYF. The CDR3 DNA sequence: TGTGCCAGCAGCGCCCAATCGGGACTAGCGTACCACGAGCAGTACTTC.